These 12 T cell receptor beta chains were sequenced from one sample in a study of T cell responses to AZD1222 COVID-19 vaccine. Method: immunoSEQ multiplex PCR; TCRdb's copy keeps in-frame clones and lacks some. The sample has about 220,000 clones, roughly 91% seen once. The sequencing here drew on peripheral blood, taken on day 0 of MenACWY control vaccination. The receptors here all came from an adult in good health.

This clone was detected a few times. The chain employs TRBV7-9 and TRBJ2-6; no clear D gene. This CDR3 spans 15 amino acids. V was shortened by 5 bases and J by 0 bases, with 8 bases between the two germline ends. Germline CDR1 SEHNR, CDR2 FQNEAQ (reference sequence). In nucleotides, the CDR3 is TGTGCCAGCAGCGCCTACGGCTCTGGGGCCAACGTCCTGACTTTC. Encoded protein: CASSAYGSGANVLTF.

The rearrangement uses TRBV9 and TRBJ1-2; 8 nucleotides align to TRBD1. Trimming at V came to 2 bases and at J to 5 bases, leaving 11 bases not matched to a gene. The germline gives CDR1 SGDLS, CDR2 YYNGEE. CDR3 length equals 16 residues. In DNA, the CDR3 is TGTGCCAGCAGCGTTTCTCCGACAGGGGCAACTTATGGCTACACCTTC. Protein: CASSVSPTGATYGYTF.

J is TRBJ1-2 and V is TRBV9; no firm D call. The CDR3 totals 15 residues. V was clipped by 0 bases and J by 7 bases, with 16 bases between them. Germline V CDR1 and CDR2: SGDLS, YYNGEE. The CDR3 nucleotides read TGTGCCAGCAGCGTAGGTTCTTGGGTACCGGGTGGCTACACCTTC. Encoded protein: CASSVGSWVPGGYTF.

CDR3 sequence: CASSEPMGEEAFF. The CDR3 DNA sequence: TGCGCCAGCAGTGAGCCCATGGGGGAAGAAGCTTTCTTT. The chain joins TRBV10-2 to TRBJ1-1; D is perhaps TRBD1 (5 bases). Deletions cut 2 bases from V and 8 bases from J, with 12 bases between. Germline V gene data show CDR1 as WSHSY and CDR2 as SAAADI. This CDR3 is built from 13 residues.

The CDR3 reads CASRLTRPWRSTEAFF. CDR3 coding DNA: TGCGCCAGCAGGTTGACCCGGCCGTGGAGGAGCACTGAAGCTTTCTTT. The chain has TRBV4-1 and TRBJ1-1; D is ambiguous. Germline CDR1 MGHRA, CDR2 YSYEKL. V was cut by 6 bases and J by 4 bases, with 21 bases left in between. The CDR3 totals 16 residues.

The V and J genes are TRBV29-1 and TRBJ1-5, with D possibly being TRBD1 (5 bases). Germline V CDR1 and CDR2: SQVTM, ANQGSEA. Between the trimmed V and J ends, which lost 7 bases and 3 bases, there was a span of 16 bases. CDR3 size: 14 residues. Written as DNA, the CDR3 is TGCAGCGCCGCGGAGGGGTCCACCAATCAGCCCCAGCATTTT. This encodes CSAAEGSTNQPQHF.

The V gene is TRBV10-3, the J gene TRBJ1-2; TRBD1 aligns across 8 bases. The germline V gene has CDR1 ENHRY and CDR2 SYGVKD. The CDR3 covers 13 residues. The trim removed 10 bases at V and 7 bases at J, leaving 11 bases unmatched. The CDR3 here is CASTRDRLTGYTF. The CDR3 region has the DNA TGTGCCAGTACGCGGGACAGGCTAACTGGCTACACCTTC.

The chain uses TRBV3-1 (or the pseudogene TRBV3-2) and TRBJ2-5; 13 bases line up with TRBD2. With 11 bases clipped from V and 7 bases from J, the junction kept 10 bases outside the gene matches. The germline V gene has CDR1 LGHDT and CDR2 YNNKEL (reference sequence). The CDR3 has 14 amino acids. CDR3 amino acids: CAARTSGGLGTQYF. In DNA, the CDR3 is TGTGCCGCACGGACTAGCGGGGGCCTGGGGACCCAGTACTTC.

V usage is TRBV6-4 and J usage is TRBJ1-1; possibly TRBD1 for D (5 bases). The CDR3 covers 13 residues. Trimming removed 0 bases at V and 7 bases at J, with 9 bases between. CDR1 is MRHNA and CDR2 is SNTAGT in the germline V gene. The CDR3 DNA reads TGTGCCAGCAGTGACTCCGGACAAAATGAAGCTTTCTTT. It yields the protein CASSDSGQNEAFF.

The chain has TRBV7-2 and TRBJ1-1; D possibly corresponds to TRBD1 (5 bases). The germline V gene encodes CDR1 SGHTA and CDR2 FQGNSA. The CDR3 contains 15 residues. Trimming cost V 4 bases and J 6 bases, with 18 bases left between them. The CDR3 bases are TGTGCCAGCAGCTCCCCCGGGATGGGGACGGCTGAAGCTTTCTTT. Residues: CASSSPGMGTAEAFF.

The chain links TRBV6-6 to TRBJ1-6, with a weak D call TRBD1 (5 bases). CDR3 size: 16 residues. CDR1 MNHNY and CDR2 SVGAGI come from the germline V gene (reference sequence). The V end was cut by 3 bases, the J end by 7 bases, with 16 bases between. DNA of the CDR3: TGTGCCAGCAGTTATGACCAGGGAGGAAAGAATTCACCCCTCCACTTT. As protein: CASSYDQGGKNSPLHF.

The rearrangement uses TRBV28 and TRBJ2-2; 9 nucleotides align to TRBD2. The V gene's germline CDR1 is MDHEN and CDR2 SYDVKM. The CDR3 sequence is 17 residues long. V lost 3 bases, J lost 1 base, and 6 bases stayed unmatched. In DNA, the CDR3 is TGTGCCAGCAGTTTTATCGGGACTAGCCTGAACACCGGGGAGCTGTTTTTT. This encodes CASSFIGTSLNTGELFF.